Listed below are T cell receptor beta chains from one sample, sequenced in a study of PD-1 blockade in classical Hodgkin lymphoma. Repertoires were generated with immunoSEQ multiplex PCR, while TCRdb's copy carries only in-frame clones and drops some. The sample lists 70,000 to 85,000 clones, just over 90% occurring once. The sequences come from peripheral blood mononuclear cells (PBMCs), collected at baseline. Receptors originate from a human donor with classical Hodgkin lymphoma. The CDR3 runs from the conserved cysteine through the conserved F or W. A D gene is named only where the DNA matches it firmly.

TRBV7-9	TRBJ1-2	TRBD1	CASIPGGGINYGYTF
TRBV10-1	TRBJ1-1	.	CASILRENTEAFF
TRBV11-1	TRBJ2-7	TRBD1	CASSLLPGQGAVSSYEQYF
TRBV7-3	TRBJ1-1	.	CASSQYPTRATEAFF
TRBV6-4	TRBJ2-7	.	CASWDLHTYEQYF
TRBV6-5	TRBJ2-3	.	CASSYNPGRTDTQYF
TRBV5-6	TRBJ2-3	TRBD1	CASSTDRAITDTQYF
TRBV7-6	TRBJ2-7	.	CASSLEVGGGGSYEQYF
TRBV16	TRBJ2-1	TRBD1	CASSQAITGATYNEQFF
TRBV5-1	TRBJ2-5	TRBD2	CASSFSGGDQETQYF
TRBV7-6	TRBJ2-2	.	CASSVRNTGELFF
TRBV30	TRBJ2-7	.	CAWSVGYEQYF
TRBV5-1	TRBJ2-7	.	CASKPGENSYEQYF
TRBV6-6	TRBJ2-3	TRBD2	CASSGLAGPSTDTQYF
TRBV9	TRBJ2-5	TRBD1	CASSYILWEGQGRETQYF
TRBV7-9	TRBJ1-2	.	CASSLSAGEGYGYTF
TRBV5-1	TRBJ2-1	.	CASSLAGMGNEQFF
TRBV5-6	TRBJ2-1	.	CASSWPGPTRHEQFF
TRBV2	TRBJ1-1	.	CASSVFTEAFF
TRBV7-3	TRBJ2-2	TRBD2	CASSLNSGGYAGELFF
TRBV27	TRBJ2-7	.	CASSFGTGTYEQYF
TRBV5-7	TRBJ1-3	.	CASSSVMFNSGNTIYF
TRBV11-2	TRBJ2-7	TRBD1	CASRPTGVYEQYF
TRBV20-1	TRBJ2-1	.	CGGNIENEQFF
TRBV9	TRBJ1-5	.	CASSPTGNSNQPQHF
TRBV28	TRBJ1-3	.	CASSLPGTSNTIYF
TRBV7-9	TRBJ1-3	.	CASSLAGGHVPGNTIYF
TRBV7-2	TRBJ2-2	.	CASSFLYPDRTGELFF
TRBV5-4	TRBJ2-5	TRBD2	CASSLGSASGETQYF
TRBV7-1	TRBJ2-1	TRBD2	CASSLWSGSVDEQFF
TRBV2	TRBJ2-7	TRBD1	CASSVGTGGLEQYF
TRBV27	TRBJ2-1	TRBD1	CASSSRTGAYNEQFF
TRBV19	TRBJ2-4	.	CASARGMGAKNIQYF
TRBV27	TRBJ2-7	.	CASSTQEGFSEQYF
TRBV11-2	TRBJ2-7	TRBD2	CASSFSAGKPYEQYF
TRBV9	TRBJ2-1	TRBD2	CASSPRSASGGNEQFF
TRBV4-3	TRBJ2-1	TRBD2	CASSQGAGTSAYNEQFF
TRBV29-1	TRBJ2-3	.	CSVEGSDTDPDTQYF
TRBV5-1	TRBJ2-7	.	CASSSPGEQPWGYEQYF
TRBV27	.	.	CASSLSSIYEQYF
TRBV5-1	TRBJ2-5	.	CASSGQAGGETQYF
TRBV6-5	TRBJ2-7	.	CASSYSSWSVEQYF
TRBV27	TRBJ2-7	.	CASSSRLKSYEQYF
TRBV29-1	TRBJ2-5	.	CSVEDLEVLDQETQYF
TRBV4-1	TRBJ1-2	.	CASSQEPGNYGYTF
TRBV11-3	TRBJ2-7	.	CASSNAGTYEQYF
TRBV21-1	TRBJ2-7	.	CASSSRQTFTYEQYF
TRBV15	TRBJ1-5	.	CATSRDPGGGQPQHF